This T cell receptor (beta chain) was retrieved from a study of CD8+CD57+ T cells in acquired aplastic anemia. On the study more broadly: Sorted CD4+ and CD8+ cells gave a mean 3.2 ug DNA, range about 0.19 to 27.4 ug.

Both TCR beta VDJ combination and CDR3 sequence profiling were carried out. Genomic DNA was the template for this profiling. One entry per CDR3 protein, called by TCRdb with MiXCR from the reads. The sample holds 400,000 to 450,000 distinct CDR3 sequences, about two thirds seen once. Concerning this clonotype itself: The antigen is not known. At one end the junction does not follow the germline gene, possibly because of a read error.

The CDR3 loop spans 15 amino acids. Germline V gene data show CDR1 as SGHTA and CDR2 as FQGNSA. General study findings and limits: Patients and controls shared just under 30 CD8+ CDR3 sequences. Patients and controls were not found to differ significantly in CD8+ Simpson's diversity.

The receptor's source is a human donor in good health, serving as a control. The gene calls are TRBV7-2 and TRBJ2-3, with 8 bases that match TRBD1. Material: sorted CD4+, CD8+, or CD8+CD57+ T cells (not recorded which) from PBMCs. The CDR3 sequence is CASSLQGAMTGTQYF. The CDR3 DNA follows: TGTGCCAGCAGCTTACAGGGGGCAATGACAGGTACGCAGTACTTT.